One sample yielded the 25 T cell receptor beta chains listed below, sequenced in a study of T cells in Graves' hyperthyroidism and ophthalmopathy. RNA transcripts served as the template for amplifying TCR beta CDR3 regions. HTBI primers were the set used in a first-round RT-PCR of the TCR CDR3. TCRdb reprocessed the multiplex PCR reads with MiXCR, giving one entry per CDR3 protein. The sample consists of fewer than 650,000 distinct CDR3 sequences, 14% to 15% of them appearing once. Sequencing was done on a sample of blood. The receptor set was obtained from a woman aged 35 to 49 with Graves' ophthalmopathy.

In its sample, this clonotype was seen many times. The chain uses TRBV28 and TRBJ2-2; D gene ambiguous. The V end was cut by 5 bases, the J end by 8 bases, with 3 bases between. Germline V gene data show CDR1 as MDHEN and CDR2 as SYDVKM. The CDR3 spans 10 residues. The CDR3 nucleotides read TGTGCCAGCAGTCGTGGGGAGCTGTTTTTT. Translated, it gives CASSRGELFF. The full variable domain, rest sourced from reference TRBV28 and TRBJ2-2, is DVKVTQSSRYLVKRTGEKVFLECVQDMDHENMFWYRQDPGLGLRLIYFSYDVKMKEKGDIPEGYSVSREKKERFSLILESASTNQTSMYLCASSRGELFFGEGSRLTVL.

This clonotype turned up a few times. As DNA, the CDR3 is TGTGCCAGCAGTTGGCAGGGAGCACCCTACGAGCAGTACTTC. Its translation is CASSWQGAPYEQYF. The chain joins TRBV12-3 or TRBV12-4 to TRBJ2-7; D might be TRBD1 or TRBD2, each matching 5 bases. V lost 4 bases and J 2 bases, leaving 12 bases between the germline ends. The CDR3 sequence is 14 residues long.

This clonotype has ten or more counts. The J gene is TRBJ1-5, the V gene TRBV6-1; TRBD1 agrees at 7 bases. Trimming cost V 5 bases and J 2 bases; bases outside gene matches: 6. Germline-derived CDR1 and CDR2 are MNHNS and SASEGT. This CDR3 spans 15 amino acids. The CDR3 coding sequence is TGTGCCAGCAGTCCACAGGGGCTCGGCAATCAGCCCCAGCATTTT. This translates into CASSPQGLGNQPQHF.

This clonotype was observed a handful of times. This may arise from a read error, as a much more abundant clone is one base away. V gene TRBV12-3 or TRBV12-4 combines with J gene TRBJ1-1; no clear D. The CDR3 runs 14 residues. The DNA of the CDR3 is TGTGCCAGCAGTTTTATGTCGACGAACACTGAAGCTTCCTTT. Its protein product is CASSFMSTNTEASF.

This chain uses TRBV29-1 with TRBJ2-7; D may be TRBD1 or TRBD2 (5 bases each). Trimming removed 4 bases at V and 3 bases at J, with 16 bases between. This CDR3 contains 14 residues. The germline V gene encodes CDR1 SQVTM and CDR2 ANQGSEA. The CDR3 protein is CSVVGRGAGYEQYF. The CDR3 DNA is TGCAGCGTTGTTGGTAGGGGCGCGGGCTACGAGCAGTACTTC.

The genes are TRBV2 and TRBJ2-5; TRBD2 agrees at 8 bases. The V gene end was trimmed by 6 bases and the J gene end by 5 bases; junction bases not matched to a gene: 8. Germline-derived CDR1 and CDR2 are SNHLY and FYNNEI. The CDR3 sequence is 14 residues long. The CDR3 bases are TGTGCCAGCAGAGGGTTCGGGACTAGTGAGACCCAGTACTTC. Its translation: CASRGFGTSETQYF.

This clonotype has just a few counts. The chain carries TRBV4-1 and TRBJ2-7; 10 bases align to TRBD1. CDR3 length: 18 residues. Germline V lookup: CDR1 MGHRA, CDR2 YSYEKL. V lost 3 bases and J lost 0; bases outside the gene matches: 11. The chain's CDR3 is CASSHGQGGVSRSYEQYF. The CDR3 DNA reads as TGCGCCAGCAGCCACGGACAGGGGGGCGTTTCTCGCTCCTACGAGCAGTACTTC.

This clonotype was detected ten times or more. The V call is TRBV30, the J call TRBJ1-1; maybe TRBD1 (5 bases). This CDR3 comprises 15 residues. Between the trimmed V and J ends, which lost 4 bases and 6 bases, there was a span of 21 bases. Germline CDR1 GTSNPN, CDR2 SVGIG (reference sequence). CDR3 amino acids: CAWTIRGAGRAEAFF. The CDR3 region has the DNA TGTGCCTGGACCATACGAGGGGCAGGGAGGGCTGAAGCTTTCTTT.

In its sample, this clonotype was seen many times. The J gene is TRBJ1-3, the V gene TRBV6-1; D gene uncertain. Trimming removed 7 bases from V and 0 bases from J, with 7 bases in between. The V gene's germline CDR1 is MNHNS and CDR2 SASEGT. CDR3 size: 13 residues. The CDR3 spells CASNSYSGNTIYF. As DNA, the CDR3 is TGTGCCAGCAACAGTTACTCTGGAAACACCATATATTTT.

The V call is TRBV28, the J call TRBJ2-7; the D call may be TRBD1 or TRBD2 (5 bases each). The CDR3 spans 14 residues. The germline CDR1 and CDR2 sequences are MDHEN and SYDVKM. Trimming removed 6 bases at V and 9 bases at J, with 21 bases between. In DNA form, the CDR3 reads TGTGCCAGCAGAGGGCCGGGGCTTTCCTTCGGGCAGTACTTC. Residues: CASRGPGLSFGQYF.

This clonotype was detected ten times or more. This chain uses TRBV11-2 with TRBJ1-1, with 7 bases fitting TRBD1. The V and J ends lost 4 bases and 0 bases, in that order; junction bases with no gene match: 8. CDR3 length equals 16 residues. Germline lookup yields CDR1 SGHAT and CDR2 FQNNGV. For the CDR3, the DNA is TGTGCCAGCAGCTCCTCCCGGGGACAGCTGAACACTGAAGCTTTCTTT. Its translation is CASSSSRGQLNTEAFF. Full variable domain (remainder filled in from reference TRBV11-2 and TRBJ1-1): EAGVAQSPRYKIIEKRQSVAFWCNPISGHATLYWYQQILGQGPKLLIQFQNNGVVDDSQLPKDRFSAERLKGVDSTLKIQPAKLEDSAVYLCASSSSRGQLNTEAFFGQGTRLTVV.

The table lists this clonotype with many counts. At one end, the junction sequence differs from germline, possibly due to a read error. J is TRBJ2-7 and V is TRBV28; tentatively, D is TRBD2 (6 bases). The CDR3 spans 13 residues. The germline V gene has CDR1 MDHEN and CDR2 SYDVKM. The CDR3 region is CASSLGGDYEQYF. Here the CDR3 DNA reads TGTGCTAGCAGCTTAGGAGGGGACTACGAGCAGTACTTC.

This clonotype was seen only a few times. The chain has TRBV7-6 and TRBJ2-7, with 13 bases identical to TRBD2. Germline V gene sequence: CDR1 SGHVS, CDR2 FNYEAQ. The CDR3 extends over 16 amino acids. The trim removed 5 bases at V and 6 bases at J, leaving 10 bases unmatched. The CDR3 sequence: CASSHRTSGGIGEQYF. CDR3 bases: TGTGCCAGCAGCCATAGGACTAGCGGGGGCATAGGCGAGCAGTACTTC.

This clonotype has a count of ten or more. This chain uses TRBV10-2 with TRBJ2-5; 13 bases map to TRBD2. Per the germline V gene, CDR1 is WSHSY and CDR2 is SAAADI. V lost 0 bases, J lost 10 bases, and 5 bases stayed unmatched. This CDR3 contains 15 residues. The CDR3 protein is CASSESGLAGVDQYF. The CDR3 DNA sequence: TGCGCCAGCAGTGAGTCCGGACTAGCGGGAGTCGACCAGTACTTC.

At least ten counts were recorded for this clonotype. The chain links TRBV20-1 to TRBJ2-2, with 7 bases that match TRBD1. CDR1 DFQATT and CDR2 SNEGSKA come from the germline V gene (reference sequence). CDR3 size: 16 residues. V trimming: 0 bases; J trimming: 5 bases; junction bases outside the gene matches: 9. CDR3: CSARDRGQLGTGELFF. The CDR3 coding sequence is TGCAGTGCTAGAGATCGGGGACAGTTAGGAACCGGGGAGCTGTTTTTT.

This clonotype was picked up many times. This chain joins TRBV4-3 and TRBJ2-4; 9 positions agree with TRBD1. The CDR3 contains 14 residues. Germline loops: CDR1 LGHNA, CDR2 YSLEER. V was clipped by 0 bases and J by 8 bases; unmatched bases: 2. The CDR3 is CASSQETGGYIQYF. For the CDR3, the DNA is TGCGCCAGCAGCCAAGAAACAGGGGGCTACATTCAGTACTTC.

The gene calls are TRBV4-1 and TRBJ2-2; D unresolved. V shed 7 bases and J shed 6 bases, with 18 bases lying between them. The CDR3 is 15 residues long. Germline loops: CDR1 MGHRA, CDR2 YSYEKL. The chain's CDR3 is CASKLGLAGAGELFF. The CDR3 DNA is TGCGCCAGCAAATTGGGCCTGGCTGGTGCCGGGGAGCTGTTTTTT.

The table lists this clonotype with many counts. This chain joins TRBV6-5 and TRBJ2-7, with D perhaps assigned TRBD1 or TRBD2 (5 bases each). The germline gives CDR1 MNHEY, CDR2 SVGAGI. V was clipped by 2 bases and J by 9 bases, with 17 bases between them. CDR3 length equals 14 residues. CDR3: CASSYTPGDGRQYF. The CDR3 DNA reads TGTGCCAGCAGTTACACCCCCGGGGACGGACGGCAGTACTTC.

Here the CDR3 reads CASSLLGGGGSYEQYF. CDR3 nucleotides: TGTGCCAGCAGTTTATTGGGGGGGGGAGGAAGCTACGAGCAGTACTTC. V gene TRBV28 combines with J gene TRBJ2-7, with TRBD2 matching 7 bases. Germline CDR1 reads MDHEN; CDR2 reads SYDVKM. The length of the CDR3 is 16 residues. Losses at the gene ends were 1 base for V and 3 bases for J; bases not matched to a gene: 9.

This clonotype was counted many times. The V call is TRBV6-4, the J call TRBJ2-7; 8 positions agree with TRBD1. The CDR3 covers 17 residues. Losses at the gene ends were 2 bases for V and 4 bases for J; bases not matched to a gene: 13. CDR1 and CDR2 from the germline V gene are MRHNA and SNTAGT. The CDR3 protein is CASSDKIVGQVIYEQYF. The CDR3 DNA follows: TGTGCCAGCAGTGACAAAATAGTGGGACAGGTGATTTACGAGCAGTACTTC.

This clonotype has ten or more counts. The CDR3 loop reads CASMRGGHTGELFF. Written as DNA, the CDR3 is TGTGCCAGCATGCGAGGGGGCCACACCGGGGAGCTGTTTTTT. The chain uses TRBV12-3 or TRBV12-4 and TRBJ2-2; the match to TRBD1 covers 7 bases. CDR3 length: 14 residues. V lost 7 bases and J lost 3; bases outside the gene matches: 5.

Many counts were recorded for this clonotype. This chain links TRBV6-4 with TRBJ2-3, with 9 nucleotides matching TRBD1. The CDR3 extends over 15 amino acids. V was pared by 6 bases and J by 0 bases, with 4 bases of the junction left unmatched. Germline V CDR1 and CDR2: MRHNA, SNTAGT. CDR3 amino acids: CASREQGASTDTQYF. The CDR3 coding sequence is TGTGCCAGCAGGGAACAGGGGGCTAGCACAGATACGCAGTATTTT.

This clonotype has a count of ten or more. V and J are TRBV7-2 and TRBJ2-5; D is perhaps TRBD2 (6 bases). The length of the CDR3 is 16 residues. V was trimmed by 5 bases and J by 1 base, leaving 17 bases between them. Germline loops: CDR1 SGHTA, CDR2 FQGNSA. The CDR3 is CASSLGSTAIQETQYF. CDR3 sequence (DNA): TGTGCCAGCAGCCTCGGGAGTACAGCCATCCAAGAGACCCAGTACTTC.

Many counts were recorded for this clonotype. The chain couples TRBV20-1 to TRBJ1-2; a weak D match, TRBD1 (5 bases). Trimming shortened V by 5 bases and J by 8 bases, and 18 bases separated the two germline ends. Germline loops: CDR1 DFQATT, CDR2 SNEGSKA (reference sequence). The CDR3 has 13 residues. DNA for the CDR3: TGCAGTGCTGAGATCTCCGGGACCAGGGGCTACACCTTC. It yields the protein CSAEISGTRGYTF.

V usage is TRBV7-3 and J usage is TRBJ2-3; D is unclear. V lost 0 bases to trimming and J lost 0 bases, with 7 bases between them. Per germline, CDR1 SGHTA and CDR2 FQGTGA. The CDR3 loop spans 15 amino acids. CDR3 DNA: TGTGCCAGCAGCTTAACCTATGGGAGCACAGATACGCAGTATTTT. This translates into CASSLTYGSTDTQYF.